What follows are 7 T cell receptor beta chains derived from one specimen sequenced in a study of cytomegalovirus exposure and HLA in healthy donors. The PCR used 60 Vbeta and 13 Jbeta primers. Assay: immunoSEQ multiplex PCR; the TCRdb copy retains only in-frame clones and omits some. The table shows over 100,000 clones, with under 70% occurring only once. Sequenced material: PBMCs. These receptors originate from a man under 40 in good health and CMV-seropositive.

This clone was seen a handful of times. This chain links TRBV28 with TRBJ1-2; a possible D gene is TRBD1 (5 bases). CDR1 and CDR2 (germline): MDHEN, SYDVKM. Trimming pared 4 bases from V and 1 base from J, leaving 7 bases between. The CDR3 totals 13 residues. CDR3 sequence reads: CASSSTVNYGYTF. CDR3 sequence (DNA): TGTGCCAGCAGTTCGACAGTTAACTATGGCTACACCTTC.

The chain recombines TRBV29-1 with TRBJ2-3, with a possible D match to TRBD1 (5 bases). This CDR3 has 16 residues. Trimming took off 0 bases at V and 4 bases at J, with 17 bases between the two ends. Germline V CDR1 and CDR2: SQVTM, ANQGSEA. The CDR3 DNA sequence: TGCAGCGTTGAAGATCTGATGGCAGGGTGGCCAGATACGCAGTATTTT. Translated, it gives CSVEDLMAGWPDTQYF.

The chain couples TRBV15 to TRBJ1-2; TRBD1 might be the D (6 bases). Between the trimmed V and J ends, which lost 0 bases and 4 bases, there was a span of 12 bases. Germline assignment: CDR1 LNHNV and CDR2 YYDKDF (reference sequence). The CDR3 consists of 15 residues. Here the CDR3 DNA reads TGTGCCACCAGCAGAGAAAAGGGCAGGGGCTATGGCTACACCTTC. Translating it yields CATSREKGRGYGYTF.

This chain connects TRBV25-1 to TRBJ1-2; the D gene is possibly TRBD1 (6 bases). Trimming shortened V by 5 bases and J by 0 bases, and 10 bases separated the two germline ends. The CDR3 has 14 amino acids. CDR1 is MGHDK and CDR2 is SYGVNS in the germline V gene. The CDR3 is CASSPQGPNYGYTF. The CDR3 DNA reads TGTGCCAGCAGTCCCCAGGGGCCTAACTATGGCTACACCTTC.

This chain uses TRBV6-5 with TRBJ2-3; a possible D gene is TRBD1 (6 bases). This CDR3 is built from 15 residues. Germline-derived CDR1 and CDR2 are MNHEY and SVGAGI. V was shortened by 5 bases and J by 0 bases, with 12 bases between the two germline ends. CDR3 sequence: CASSTGLSSTDTQYF. The CDR3 DNA sequence: TGTGCCAGCAGTACAGGGCTCTCTAGCACAGATACGCAGTATTTT.

The rearrangement links TRBV11-3 to TRBJ2-1; 12 bases are a match to TRBD2. CDR3 size: 18 residues. The germline V gene encodes CDR1 SGHNT and CDR2 YENEEA. Unmatched junction bases numbered 14, after V lost 4 bases and J lost 7 bases. For the CDR3, the DNA is TGTGCCAGCAGCTCCTCACGAGGGCTAGCGGGGGGGCAAAATGAGCAGTTCTTC. This sequence encodes CASSSSRGLAGGQNEQFF.

This chain connects TRBV19 to TRBJ1-1; TRBD1 is a possible D gene (6 bases). Trimming took 6 bases from V and 6 from J, leaving 20 bases between them. The germline gives CDR1 LNHDA, CDR2 SQIVND (reference sequence). The CDR3 totals 15 residues. CDR3 coding DNA: TGTGCCAGTAGACCTCCAGACAGGTCTGGTGCTGAAGCTTTCTTT. This gives the protein CASRPPDRSGAEAFF.